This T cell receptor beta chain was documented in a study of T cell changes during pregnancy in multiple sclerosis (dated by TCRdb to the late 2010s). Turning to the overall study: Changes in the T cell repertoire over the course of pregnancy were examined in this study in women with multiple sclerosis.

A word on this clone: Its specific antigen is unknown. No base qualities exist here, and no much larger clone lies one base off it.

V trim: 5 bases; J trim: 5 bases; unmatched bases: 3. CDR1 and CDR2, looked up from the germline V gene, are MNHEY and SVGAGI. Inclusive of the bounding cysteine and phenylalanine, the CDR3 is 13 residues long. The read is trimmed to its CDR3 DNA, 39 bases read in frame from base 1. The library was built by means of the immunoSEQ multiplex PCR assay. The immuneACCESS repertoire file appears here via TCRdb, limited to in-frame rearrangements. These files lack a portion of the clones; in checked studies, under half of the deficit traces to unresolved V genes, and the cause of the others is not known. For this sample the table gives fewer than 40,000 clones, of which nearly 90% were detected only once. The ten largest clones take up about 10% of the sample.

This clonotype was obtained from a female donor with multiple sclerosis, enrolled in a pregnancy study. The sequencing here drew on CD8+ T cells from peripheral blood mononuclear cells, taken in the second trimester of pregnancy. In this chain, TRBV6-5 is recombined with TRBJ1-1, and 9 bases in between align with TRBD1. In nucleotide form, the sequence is TGTGCCAGCAGTCTACAGGGGGCGACTGAAGCTTTCTTT. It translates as CASSLQGATEAFF.